This T cell receptor beta chain was observed in a study of breast tumors, draining lymph nodes, adjacent tissues. Findings and limits, study-wide: Data fit most tumor T cells coming from lymph node, expanding in tumor. That most tumor T cells come from lymph nodes remained unproven. Tumor TCR diversity was below lymph nodes but above nontumor tissue. Luminal-like breast cancer showed significantly higher tumor–nontumor repertoire similarity than basal-like.

In this sample, this clonotype turned up a few times. Its target is unknown. This may come from a read error, since a much larger clone is one base off. Axillary draining lymph nodes of breast cancer patients supplied the node samples. Per germline, CDR1 SGHAT and CDR2 FQNNGV. The junction had 7 bases not matched to a gene; V was cut back by 5 bases and J by 6 bases. The CDR3 is 13 residues long. Each CDR3 protein is one row after TCRdb ran MiXCR on the multiplex PCR reads. The repertoire holds approximately 230,000 distinct CDR3 sequences, with under 35% as singletons. Material: axillary lymph node tissue. The chain uses TRBV11-2 and TRBJ2-7; 7 bases match TRBD2. The clonotype originates from a female donor with breast cancer. Some clones in this sample may be carry-over from other donors' samples. The CDR3 reads CASSMSGASEQYF. The CDR3, as DNA: TGTGCCAGCAGCATGAGCGGGGCCTCCGAGCAGTACTTC.